This TCR beta chain was sequenced for a study of shared clonotypes between healthy human individuals (TCRdb year 2020). For the study in its entirety: A few men and a couple of women, aged 18 to 49 years, made up the cohort. Per donor, leukapheresis produced somewhere between about 0.9 and 10 billion PBMCs. Blood TCR repertoires of about 5 healthy adults were deeply sequenced to estimate repertoire size and the extent of clonotype sharing between individuals. To increase sequencing depth and limit assay-specific biases, different laboratories used diverse techniques to prepare libraries and sequence TCR repertoires. For each donor, CD4 naive and CD4 memory were each given three plates, CD8 naive was given two plates, and CD8 memory was given one plate.

Using the deep immunoSEQ assay, multiplex PCR amplified TCR CDR3 regions from genomic DNA. Extracted genomic DNA from each cell subset was spread evenly across all wells of several immunoSEQ 96-well plates, with each plate serving as a replicate. For sorted subsets, roughly 200 ng of genomic DNA, equivalent to roughly 33,000 T cell genomes, went into each replicate PCR. Purified libraries were quantified with a Qubit 3.0 fluorometer, sized on a Bioanalyzer 2100, and re-quantified with the KAPA Library Quantification kit. Each immunoSEQ 96-well plate was sequenced on its own single-read 150-cycle Illumina NextSeq 550 flow cell. Turning to the authors' computational methods: Because only junctional sequences without quality scores were contained in the immunoSEQ output, filtering matching that applied to full-length reads could not be performed. To assign V/J genes and CDR3, sequences were annotated using PyIR, a Python wrapper for IgBLAST v1.9, with IMGT germline references. Any read was removed if the V/J assignment was weak (E-value above 1e-6), the CDR3 was missing, or the read contained stop codons, out-of-frame junctions, or ambiguous translated residues. V3J clonotypes were defined as sequences sharing the same inferred V gene, J gene, and CDR3 amino acid sequence. Percentage overlap between repertoires was calculated by dividing the number of shared unique clonotypes by the size of the smaller repertoire. Repertoire richness was assessed with RTK rarefaction, the Chao1 estimator, and Recon v2.1 estimates of unobserved clonotypes. Generation probabilities were computed with OLGA for all TCRbeta clonotypes obtained by the gDNA method from four donors. The table was pulled from immuneACCESS by TCRdb, which kept in-frame rearrangements only. Such tables lose some clones; where checked, under half of the loss comes from unresolved V genes, and the rest has no known cause. Clone size and V and J calls were adopted from that table, with D and trimming inferred from the DNA. Here the sample has approximately 2.4 million clones; almost 96% occur a single time. The biggest ten clones account for about 0.13% of the sample.

As regards this clone: It has no known antigen specificity. No base qualities exist here, and no much larger clone lies one base off it.

For this chain, trimming is 5 bases at the V end and 1 base at the J end, and the number of junction bases without a gene match is 3. CDR1 and CDR2, per the germline V gene (reference sequence), are SEHNR and FQNEAQ. The CDR3 runs 14 amino acids, cysteine and phenylalanine included. Here the CDR3 DNA is all that survives: 42 bases in frame from base 1. Overall study results and their limits: Sampling was restricted to blood, and TCR repertoires in tissue are likely to differ from TCR repertoires in blood. Naive subsets generally had larger estimated clonotype richness than memory subsets did. Approximately 5% of naive CD4, 3.5% of naive CD8, 2% to 2.5% of memory CD4, and around 0.42% of memory CD8 clonotypes were shared across several donors. Compared with non-shared clonotypes, clonotypes shared by all four sorted-subset donors had higher generation probabilities. Even with the large sequencing depth, rarefaction of the sorted-subset datasets indicated that sequencing was incomplete. Pairwise subsampling indicated that sequencing depth was expected to affect the degree of clonotype sharing among donors. The genetic and exposure-history diversity represented was limited by the small number of donors.

The donors were healthy, HIV-negative adults with no recently reported acute infections or vaccinations. Every donor was a Caucasian adult living in Nashville, Tennessee, USA. CD4+ T cells were enriched through magnetic negative selection, after which naive cells were positively selected on CD45RA and the remaining negative fraction served as the memory subset. Blood was obtained by leukapheresis, after which PBMCs were separated by Ficoll-Histopaque density gradient centrifugation and cryopreserved in liquid nitrogen vapor phase. Analytical flow cytometry was used to check the purity and quantity of each magnetically sorted T cell population. Genomic DNA was isolated from each sorted fraction and quantified by UV absorbance on a Nanodrop 2000c.

Sequencing was carried out using naive CD4+ T cells sorted from blood. Interpreted using the paper, the cell subset or site label stands for: CD45RA+ positively selected. The origin of this receptor is a man aged 18 to 30 in good health. Rearrangement joined TRBV7-9 to TRBJ2-5; 8 central nucleotides agree with TRBD2. This receptor carries the CDR3 CASSRGTSQETQYF. The DNA is TGTGCCAGCAGCCGCGGGACTAGCCAAGAGACCCAGTACTTC. With the portions outside the CDR3 filled from the reference TRBV7-9 and TRBJ2-5 genes, the complete variable region becomes DTGVSQNPRHKITKRGQNVTFRCDPISEHNRLYWYRQTLGQGPEFLTYFQNEAQLEKSRLLSDRFSAERPKGSFSTLEIQRTEQGDSAMYLCASSRGTSQETQYFGPGTRLLVL.